The count of the clone carrying this T cell receptor beta chain is one. The record originates from a study of T cell changes during pregnancy in multiple sclerosis. Assay: immunoSEQ multiplex PCR; the TCRdb copy retains only in-frame clones and omits some. Of under 35,000 clones in the sample, under 90% were seen once. Germline V gives CDR1 WNHNN, CDR2 SYGVQD (reference sequence). V shed 6 bases and J shed 3 bases, with 6 bases lying between them. The CDR3 spans 11 residues. The origin of this receptor is a female donor with multiple sclerosis, enrolled in a pregnancy study. This chain uses TRBV10-1 with TRBJ2-7; D is unresolved. Here the sequenced sample was CD8+ T cells from peripheral blood mononuclear cells, taken after pregnancy. In DNA form, the CDR3 reads TGCGCCAGCAGGGGCAGCTACGAGCAGTACTTC. As protein: CASRGSYEQYF.